These 9 T cell receptor beta chains share one sample of origin, sequenced in a study of regulatory T cells in long-lasting Graves disease. Arm-PCR of CDR3 regions and iRepertoire HTBI primers were the basis on which TCR beta libraries were built. TCRdb redid the calling of the multiplex PCR reads with MiXCR, one entry per CDR3 protein. The sample records roughly 610,000 distinct CDR3 sequences, roughly 15% being singletons. Time point meaning: newly diagnosed GD, antithyroid drugs for less than 3 months. Scientists built the TCR library using RNA that was extracted from PBMCs. Another study also made use of these data, one on T cells in Graves' hyperthyroidism and ophthalmopathy.

The material was peripheral blood mononuclear cells (PBMCs), obtained at new diagnosis, from a patient treated with antithyroid drugs. The receptors were gathered from a woman aged 25 to 39 with Graves disease.

This chain uses TRBV5-5 with TRBJ1-2; maybe TRBD1 (6 bases). Trimming shortened V by 4 bases and J by 4 bases, and 14 bases separated the two germline ends. Germline CDR1 SGHKS, CDR2 YYEKEE (reference sequence). This CDR3 has 14 amino acids. This CDR3 reads CASSNGGSPYGYTF. The DNA for the CDR3 is TGTGCCAGCAGCAATGGGGGCAGCCCCTATGGCTACACCTTC. The whole variable domain, filled in from reference TRBV5-5 and TRBJ1-2, reads DAGVTQSPTHLIKTRGQQVTLRCSPISGHKSVSWYQQVLGQGPQFIFQYYEKEERGRGNFPDRFSARQFPNYSSELNVNALLLGDSALYLCASSNGGSPYGYTFGSGTRLTVV.

In its sample, this clonotype was seen a few times. CDR3 protein: CASSRARNSQNTEAFF. The CDR3 coding sequence is TGTGCCAGTAGTAGGGCCCGTAACAGCCAGAACACTGAAGCTTTCTTT. The rearrangement uses TRBV19 and TRBJ1-1, with no clear D. Looked up from germline, CDR1 is LNHDA and CDR2 is SQIVND (reference sequence). The CDR3 spans 16 residues. The V gene lost 4 bases and the J gene lost 1 base, with 16 bases spanning the gap.

The table lists this clonotype with many counts. For the CDR3, the DNA is TGTGCCAGCAGTGAAACGTGGCCGGGACTAGCGGTCCTAAGCTCCTACAATGAGCAGTTCTTC. It specifies CASSETWPGLAVLSSYNEQFF. The chain recombines TRBV6-1 with TRBJ2-1, with 11 nucleotides matching TRBD2. The V gene's germline CDR1 is MNHNS and CDR2 SASEGT. Trimming removed 2 bases from V and 0 bases from J; junction bases left unmatched: 15. This CDR3 is built from 21 residues.

In the case of this clonotype: This may be a read error: a much more frequent sequence differs by one nucleotide. This sequence joins TRBV11-1 and TRBJ1-1; possible D gene TRBD1, 5 bases. The CDR3 is 13 amino acids. Trimming stripped 4 bases from V and 4 bases from J, with 10 bases between. CDR1 is SGHAT, CDR2 FQDESV, per germline (reference sequence). The CDR3 spells CASSWSGITEAFF. The CDR3 bases are TGTGCCAGCAGCTGGTCAGGGATCACTGAAGCTTTCTTT.

The chain employs TRBV6-1 and TRBJ2-1, with D maybe TRBD2 (6 bases). The V gene lost 7 bases and the J gene lost 10 bases, with 23 bases spanning the gap. Germline lookup yields CDR1 MNHNS and CDR2 SASEGT. CDR3 length: 15 residues. In DNA form, the CDR3 reads TGTGCCAGCAAAACGGGCAGGGAGGATCGGGGCGAGCAGTTCTTC. This translates into CASKTGREDRGEQFF.

The J gene is TRBJ2-1, the V gene TRBV27; D remains ambiguous. The length of the CDR3 is 14 residues. Trimming stripped 5 bases from V and 0 bases from J, with 8 bases between. From germline, CDR1 is MNHEY and CDR2 SMNVEV (reference sequence). CDR3 in DNA: TGTGCCAGCAGTCAAGAGTACTCCTACAATGAGCAGTTCTTC. Its protein product is CASSQEYSYNEQFF.

This clonotype was found many times. The chain combines TRBV5-1 with TRBJ1-1; maybe TRBD1 (5 bases). The CDR3 spans 14 residues. The V gene's germline CDR1 is SGHRS and CDR2 YFSETQ. Trimming stripped 7 bases from V and 0 bases from J, with 13 bases between. The CDR3, as DNA: TGCGCCAGCCGGGACGGCGATATGAACACTGAAGCTTTCTTT. This gives the protein CASRDGDMNTEAFF.

This chain links TRBV7-9 with TRBJ2-3, with 8 positions matching TRBD2. Germline CDR1 is SEHNR and CDR2 is FQNEAQ (reference sequence). V shed 5 bases, J shed 2 bases, and the junction held 3 bases outside the gene matches. This CDR3 contains 14 residues. This CDR3 reads CASSISGTTDTQYF. The CDR3 DNA reads as TGTGCCAGCAGCATTAGCGGGACCACAGATACGCAGTATTTT.

This clonotype showed up many times. The gene calls are TRBV12-3 or TRBV12-4 and TRBJ2-5; TRBD2 agrees at 11 bases. Trimming cost V 5 bases and J 9 bases; bases outside gene matches: 8. This CDR3 contains 14 residues. The CDR3 spells CASSLEGTSGSQYF. CDR3 in DNA: TGTGCCAGCAGTCTCGAAGGGACTAGCGGATCCCAGTACTTC.